The 8 T cell receptor beta chains below all came from one sample that was sequenced in a study of T cell changes during pregnancy in multiple sclerosis. Clones were sequenced by immunoSEQ multiplex PCR, and TCRdb holds only the in-frame ones, with some missing. Among approximately 21,000 clones listed, 75% to 90% were seen once. The material was CD8+ T cells from peripheral blood mononuclear cells, obtained in the first trimester of pregnancy. The receptors here all came from a female donor with multiple sclerosis, enrolled in a pregnancy study.

The chain links TRBV11-2 to TRBJ1-4, with 7 bases matching TRBD1. Germline lookup yields CDR1 SGHAT and CDR2 FQNNGV. This CDR3 is built from 16 residues. V gave up 5 bases and J gave up 8 bases; unmatched junction bases: 14. The CDR3 is CASSGNRGGNDEKLFF. The DNA of the CDR3 is TGTGCCAGCAGCGGAAACAGGGGAGGTAATGACGAAAAACTGTTTTTT.

This sequence joins TRBV27 and TRBJ2-1; TRBD2 agrees at 7 bases. The CDR3 has 13 amino acids. Germline CDR1 MNHEY, CDR2 SMNVEV (reference sequence). The J segment lost 9 bases and the V segment lost 3 bases, leaving 5 bases of the junction unmatched. CDR3 nucleotides: TGTGCCAGCAGTTTCAGACTAGCCGGTGAGCAGTTCTTC. Its translation is CASSFRLAGEQFF.

The CDR3: CATTGLDSYEQYF. For the CDR3, the DNA is TGTGCCACCACAGGGTTGGATTCCTACGAGCAGTACTTC. The rearrangement uses TRBV7-9 and TRBJ2-7, with D possibly matching TRBD1 (6 bases). Trimming left V 10 bases short and J 1 base short, with 14 bases between. Germline loops: CDR1 SEHNR, CDR2 FQNEAQ (reference sequence). The CDR3 is 13 amino acids. Full variable domain (rest looked up from reference TRBV7-9 and TRBJ2-7): DTGVSQNPRHKITKRGQNVTFRCDPISEHNRLYWYRQTLGQGPEFLTYFQNEAQLEKSRLLSDRFSAERPKGSFSTLEIQRTEQGDSAMYLCATTGLDSYEQYFGPGTRLTVT.

This chain uses TRBV7-9 with TRBJ2-1; 14 nucleotides match TRBD2. Trimming at V came to 5 bases and at J to 9 bases, leaving 6 bases not matched to a gene. Germline CDR1 and CDR2: SEHNR and FQNEAQ (reference sequence). The CDR3 extends over 15 amino acids. The chain's CDR3 is CASSGGTSGSVEQFF. In DNA form, the CDR3 reads TGTGCCAGCAGCGGCGGGACTAGCGGGAGTGTTGAGCAGTTCTTC.

The rearrangement uses TRBV20-1 and TRBJ2-7, with D hard to call. Germline CDR1 DFQATT, CDR2 SNEGSKA (reference sequence). V lost 6 bases, J lost 3 bases, and 3 bases lay in between. This CDR3 region has 9 residues. CDR3 sequence (DNA): TGCAGTGCCATCTACGAGCAGTACTTC. Encoded protein: CSAIYEQYF.

V and J are TRBV4-2 and TRBJ2-5; TRBD1 matches 10 bases. The ends lost 0 bases at V and 4 bases at J; junction bases unmatched: 2. There are 15 residues in the CDR3. Germline-derived CDR1 and CDR2 are LGHNA and YNFKEQ. The CDR3 nucleotides read TGTGCCAGCAGCCAAGAGCGACAGGGGGCAGAGACCCAGTACTTC. It translates to CASSQERQGAETQYF.

V is TRBV5-5 and J is TRBJ2-5, with 8 bases identical to TRBD1. Germline V gives CDR1 SGHKS, CDR2 YYEKEE (reference sequence). The CDR3 runs 19 residues. Trimming cost V 1 base and J 5 bases; bases outside gene matches: 19. CDR3 residues: CASSLWPTFIPDRDETQYF. The CDR3 nucleotides are TGTGCCAGCAGCTTGTGGCCGACCTTCATCCCGGACAGGGATGAGACCCAGTACTTC.

The chain joins TRBV29-1 to TRBJ2-1; TRBD1 matches 7 bases. In germline, CDR1 is SQVTM, CDR2 ANQGSEA. The CDR3 extends over 15 amino acids. The J segment lost 4 bases and the V segment lost 3 bases, leaving 9 bases of the junction unmatched. DNA of the CDR3: TGCAGCGTTGAGGGGACATGGGACAGTTACAATGAGCAGTTCTTC. It codes for CSVEGTWDSYNEQFF.